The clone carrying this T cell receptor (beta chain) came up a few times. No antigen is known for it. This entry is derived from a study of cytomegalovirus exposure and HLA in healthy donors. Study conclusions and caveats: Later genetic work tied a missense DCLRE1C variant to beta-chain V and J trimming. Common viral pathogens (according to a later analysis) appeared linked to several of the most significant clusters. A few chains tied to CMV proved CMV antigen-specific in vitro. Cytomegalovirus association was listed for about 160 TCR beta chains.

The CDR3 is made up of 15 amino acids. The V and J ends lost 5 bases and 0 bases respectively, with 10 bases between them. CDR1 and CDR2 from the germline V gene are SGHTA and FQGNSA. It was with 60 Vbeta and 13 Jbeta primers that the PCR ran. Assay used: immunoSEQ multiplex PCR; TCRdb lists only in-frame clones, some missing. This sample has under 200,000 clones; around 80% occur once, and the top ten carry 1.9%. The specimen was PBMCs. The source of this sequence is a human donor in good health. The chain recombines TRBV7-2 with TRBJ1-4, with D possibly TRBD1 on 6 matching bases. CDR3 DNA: TGTGCCAGCAGCACCCACAGGGCAACTAATGAAAAACTGTTTTTT. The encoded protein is CASSTHRATNEKLFF.